This T cell receptor (beta chain) emerged from a study of T cell repertoires in cytomegalovirus infection (dated by TCRdb to the late 2010s). Looking at the study overall: Alongside well-studied HLA-B-restricted epitopes, the peptide stimulations were aimed at recently identified HLA-C-restricted CMV epitopes, whose presentation resists viral immunomodulation. Donor HLA type was relevant to the analysis, as public TCR beta signatures indicated carriage of CMV infection together with the matching HLA type. General conclusions and limits of the study: In the ex vivo response, HLA-C-restricted CMV-specific TCR beta clonotypes were dominant, and in two of eight donors the single most frequent clonotype came from this HLA-C-restricted group. In both this cohort and an independent roughly 360-donor cohort, the cumulative frequency of public TCR beta family members distinguished carriers of CMV infection plus the relevant HLA type.

V drops 2 bases and J drops 1 base, leaving 8 bases in between. Counted from cysteine to phenylalanine, this CDR3 has 14 amino acids. CDR3 DNA is the only sequence kept; it has 42 bases, read in frame from the first base. In this sample, this clonotype turned up a few times. Its antigen has not been determined. One base away there is no much larger clone; base qualities are not given. The sequencer was an Illumina HiSeq 1500. Through fastp at Q25 and MiXCR, TCRdb rebuilt clones from the public reads, retaining in-frame beta chains. Each entry is one CDR3 protein sequence, shown with its most common DNA and genes. The sample yields about 100,000 distinct CDR3 sequences; about 29% were counted once. Of the sample, about three quarters falls within the top ten clones. The intended sense of this specimen's treatment or condition label: in vitro stimulation with specific CMV peptide epitopes to enrich CMV-specific T cells.

This clonotype was obtained from a human donor in good health (CMV status not recorded). Some clones in this sample may be carry-over from other donors' samples. In this chain, TRBV12-3 or TRBV12-4 is recombined with TRBJ1-1; no D gene can be assigned with confidence. This specimen was CD8+ T cells from cultured PBMCs, taken from culture after CMV antigen stimulation. The DNA sequence is TGTGCCAGCAGTTTAAGCCCGGCGAACACTGAAGCTTTCTTT. The resulting protein is CASSLSPANTEAFF.